This T cell receptor (beta chain) was obtained from a study of beta chain features in type 1 diabetes. The whole isolated RNA underwent reverse transcription, so sequencing captured expressed TCRB transcripts. TCRdb's copy holds only in-frame clones and misses some; the assay was immunoSEQ multiplex PCR. This sample has under 300,000 clones, with around 21% found just once. The study, taken as a whole, reports: Among patients with Type 1 diabetes, TCRB CDR3s were moderately but significantly shorter in every one of the four CD4+ subsets.

The table lists this clone with a few counts. No antigen is known for it. Trimming took 3 bases from V and 6 from J, leaving 19 bases between them. CDR3 length: 16 residues. Germline V lookup: CDR1 SGDLS, CDR2 YYNGEE. The chain uses TRBV9 and TRBJ2-1; perhaps TRBD2 as D (5 bases). The TCR originated in a woman in her 40s with type 1 diabetes. Source material: naive CD4+ T cells from blood. The CDR3 nucleotides read TGTGCCAGCAGCGGCTTTCCCCGGGATTACACCAATGAGCAGTTCTTC. It specifies CASSGFPRDYTNEQFF.